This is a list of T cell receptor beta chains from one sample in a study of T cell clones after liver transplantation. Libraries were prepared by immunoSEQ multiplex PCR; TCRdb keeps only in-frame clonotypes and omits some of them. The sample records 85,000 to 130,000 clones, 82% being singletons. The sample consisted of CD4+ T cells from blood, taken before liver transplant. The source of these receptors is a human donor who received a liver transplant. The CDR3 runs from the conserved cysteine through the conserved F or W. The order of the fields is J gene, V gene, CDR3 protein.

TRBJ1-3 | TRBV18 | CASSPRTGLSGNTIYF
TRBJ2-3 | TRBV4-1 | CASSLTRQGAVDTQYF
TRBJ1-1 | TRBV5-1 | CASSLGATGEAFF
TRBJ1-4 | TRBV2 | CASSRRNEKLFF
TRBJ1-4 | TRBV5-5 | CASSVVGGNEKLFF
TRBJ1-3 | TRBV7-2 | CASSLSGLSGNTIYF
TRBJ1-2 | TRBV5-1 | CASTARLTDTLGGYTF
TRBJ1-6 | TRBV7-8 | CASSPVTGFGSPLHF
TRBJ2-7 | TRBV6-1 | CASGGQGMGEQYF
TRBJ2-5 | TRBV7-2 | CASSTLRQTQYF
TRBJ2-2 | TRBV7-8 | CANRGAGTGELFF
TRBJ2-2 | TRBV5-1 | CASRGLIDTGELFF
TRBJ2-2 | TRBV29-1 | CSVRATHTGELFF
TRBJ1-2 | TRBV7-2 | CASSSILGGSADYGYTF
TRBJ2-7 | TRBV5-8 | CASSYTGTGIGEQYF
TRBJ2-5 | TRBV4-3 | CASSQERGRLETQYF
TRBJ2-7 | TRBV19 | CASSTRTSGRVYEQYF
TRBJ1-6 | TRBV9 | CASSAKIGDYNSPLHF
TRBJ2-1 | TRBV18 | CASSRLAADYNEQFF
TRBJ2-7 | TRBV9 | CASSPGQIYEQYF
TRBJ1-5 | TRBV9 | CASSLTDSTNQPQHF
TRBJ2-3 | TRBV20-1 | CSASVGTQYF
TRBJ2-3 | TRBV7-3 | CASSLTVGSTDTQYF
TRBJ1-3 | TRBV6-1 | CASSGSGNTIYF
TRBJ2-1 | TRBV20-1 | CSAVNNEQFF
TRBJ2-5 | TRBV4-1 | CASSQDGSGQPRETQYF
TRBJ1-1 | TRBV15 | CATSSPTFTEAFF
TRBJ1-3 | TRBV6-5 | CASSINRDGGNTIYF
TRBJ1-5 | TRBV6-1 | CASSEAQGRHQPQHF
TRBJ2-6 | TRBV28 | CASSSPGTGANVLTF
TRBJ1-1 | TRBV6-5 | CASSSPGGLGNTEAFF
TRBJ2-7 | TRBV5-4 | CASSLVEGGSYEQYF
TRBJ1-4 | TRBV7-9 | CASSPTGVNEKLFF
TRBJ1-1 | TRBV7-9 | CASSLVSGSTEAFF
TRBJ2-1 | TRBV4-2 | CASSQGTPAGGQAAEQFF
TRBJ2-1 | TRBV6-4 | CASSDSSSGGGHNEQFF
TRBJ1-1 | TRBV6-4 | CASSEQPNTEAFF
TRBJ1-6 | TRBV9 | CASGGGSYNSPLHF
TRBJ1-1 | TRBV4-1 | CASSQDTIWNTEAFF
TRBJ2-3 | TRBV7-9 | CASSLGPDRVRDTQYF
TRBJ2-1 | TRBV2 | CASSEAKEQFF
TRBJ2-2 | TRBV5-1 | CASSFTGTNTGELFF
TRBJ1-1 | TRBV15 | CATSLKKNTEAFF
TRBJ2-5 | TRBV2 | CATRSLQETQYF
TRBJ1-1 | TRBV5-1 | CASSLAGFINTEAFF
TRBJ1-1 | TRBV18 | CASSADYRGNTEAFF
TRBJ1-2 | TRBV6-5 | CASNRDRGYGYTF
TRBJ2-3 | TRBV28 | CASSPGRISSTDTQYF
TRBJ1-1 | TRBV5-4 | CASSQSQGTAEAFF
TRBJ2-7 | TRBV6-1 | CASSERKLYEQYF
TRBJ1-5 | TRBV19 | CASRVRTGPYQPQHF
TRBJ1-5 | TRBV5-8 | CASKWGAGQPQHF
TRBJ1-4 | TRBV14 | CASSQDLGTANEKLFF
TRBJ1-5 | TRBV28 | CASSLIDQPQHF
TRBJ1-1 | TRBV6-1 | CASRGQGRWNTEAFF
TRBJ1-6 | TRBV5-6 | CASSLETASGSPLHF
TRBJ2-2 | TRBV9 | CASSVEGQGTGELFF
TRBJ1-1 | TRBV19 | CASSRGTGSTEAFF
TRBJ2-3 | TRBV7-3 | CASSSKRQGSNTDTQYF
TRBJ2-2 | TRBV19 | CASSTSVTGELFF